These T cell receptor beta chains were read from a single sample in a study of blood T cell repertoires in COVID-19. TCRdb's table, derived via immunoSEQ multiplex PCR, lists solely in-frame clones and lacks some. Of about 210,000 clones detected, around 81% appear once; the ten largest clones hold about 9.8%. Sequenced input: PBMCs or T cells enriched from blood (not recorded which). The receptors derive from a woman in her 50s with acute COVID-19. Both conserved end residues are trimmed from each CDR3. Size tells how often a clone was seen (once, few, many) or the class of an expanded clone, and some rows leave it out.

CDR3: ASSLQGQANSPLH
V: TRBV7-2
size: -

CDR3: ASSPIGLAGDNTGELF
V: TRBV4-1
size: -

CDR3: ASSLSTAMNTEAF
V: TRBV28
size: -

CDR3: ASSVGPNTEAF
V: TRBV9
size: -

CDR3: ASSADTEQY
V: TRBV7-2
size: -

CDR3: ASRRAGNEKLF
V: TRBV28
size: -

CDR3: ASHGTGGGEKLF
V: TRBV28
size: once

CDR3: ASSDSGWQVDTQY
V: TRBV6-1
size: -

CDR3: ASSKGGQGAYHTETQY
V: TRBV21-1
size: -

CDR3: ATSGQGRKLF
V: TRBV15
size: -

CDR3: SVVGRGFGYGYT
V: TRBV29-1
size: once

CDR3: ASRTTGVSEQY
V: TRBV2
size: -

CDR3: ASSLTGLGDYT
V: TRBV12-3/TRBV12-4
size: -

CDR3: ASSLEPGTSGRGEQF
V: TRBV7-2
size: -

CDR3: ASSRQGAIYEQY
V: TRBV5-6
size: few

CDR3: ASSWTGYQPQH
V: TRBV27
size: -

CDR3: ASTSGGHWQY
V: TRBV28
size: -

CDR3: ASSQRTVLSPSNQPQH
V: TRBV4-1
size: -

CDR3: ASSSYGTAYEQY
V: TRBV13
size: -

CDR3: ASSQEASGGGPSKNIQY
V: TRBV4-1
size: -

CDR3: AILERRGNTDTQY
V: TRBV10-3
size: -

CDR3: ASSEQGAGYGYT
V: TRBV6-1
size: -

CDR3: ASSFRTGRGYLTDTQY
V: TRBV11-3
size: -

CDR3: ASSSTSGGFETQY
V: TRBV27
size: -

CDR3: ASSLELFSNQPQH
V: TRBV7-2
size: -

CDR3: ASAQGWDTEAF
V: TRBV9
size: -

CDR3: ASRRRGLNTGELF
V: TRBV28
size: -

CDR3: ASSQEEGRSSGANVLT
V: TRBV4-2
size: -

CDR3: ASSQDHITYEQY
V: TRBV3-1/TRBV3-2
size: -

CDR3: ASSSGGYSGNTIY
V: TRBV27
size: -

CDR3: ASSLSVAQGSTNEKLF
V: TRBV13
size: -

CDR3: ASSQTGVGNTEAF
V: TRBV7-9
size: once

CDR3: AWRQGPVTEAF
V: TRBV30
size: few

CDR3: ASKLTGTGYEQY
V: TRBV2
size: once

CDR3: ASRKGQGASETQY
V: TRBV7-9
size: once

CDR3: ASSSGRTSYEQY
V: TRBV7-9
size: -

CDR3: SASFSWLAVTDTQY
V: TRBV20-1
size: -

CDR3: ASSLPGQGLNTGELF
V: TRBV28
size: -

CDR3: ASTTHATNEKLF
V: TRBV27
size: -

CDR3: ASSYSTGVAEAF
V: TRBV6-5
size: -

CDR3: ASSGQGADTGELF
V: TRBV2
size: -

CDR3: ASKHSYEQY
V: TRBV6-5
size: -

CDR3: ASIPLGGSTDTQY
V: TRBV5-6
size: once

CDR3: ASIGTGVTEAF
V: TRBV19
size: -

CDR3: SASRPGTSSYNEQF
V: TRBV29-1
size: many

CDR3: ASSVLLASTDTQY
V: TRBV9
size: -

CDR3: ASSYGGINQPQH
V: TRBV6-5
size: -

CDR3: ASSLVGADRYEQY
V: TRBV11-2
size: -

CDR3: ASSPGQGVGETQY
V: TRBV3-1/TRBV3-2
size: -

CDR3: ASGFELASGAPSTDTQY
V: TRBV12-5
size: -

CDR3: ASSPNRGLGNTEAF
V: TRBV14
size: few